The clone carrying this TCR beta chain was seen a handful of times. Its antigen is not identified. Researchers ran the PCR with 60 Vbeta and 13 Jbeta primers. Assay: immunoSEQ multiplex PCR; the TCRdb copy retains only in-frame clones and omits some. The table lists 150,000 to 180,000 clones, 65% to 80% of them singletons, with approximately 3% in the top ten. These data are taken from a study of cytomegalovirus exposure and HLA in healthy donors. Overall study findings and caveats: Researchers left out some V segments, among them TRBV6-2 and TRBV6-3, as indistinguishable.

This CDR3 spans 17 amino acids. Trimming removed 4 bases from V and 3 bases from J; junction bases left unmatched: 15. Germline V gene lookup returns CDR1 SGHTA and CDR2 FQGNSA. This clonotype was sampled from a man between 18 and 35 years old in good health and CMV-seronegative. This chain joins TRBV7-2 and TRBJ2-7, with 7 bases matching TRBD1. The sequenced sample was PBMCs. DNA of the CDR3: TGTGCCAGCAGCTCTCGCACAGGGGCAGCTTGGGACTACGAGCAGTACTTC. Translated: CASSSRTGAAWDYEQYF.